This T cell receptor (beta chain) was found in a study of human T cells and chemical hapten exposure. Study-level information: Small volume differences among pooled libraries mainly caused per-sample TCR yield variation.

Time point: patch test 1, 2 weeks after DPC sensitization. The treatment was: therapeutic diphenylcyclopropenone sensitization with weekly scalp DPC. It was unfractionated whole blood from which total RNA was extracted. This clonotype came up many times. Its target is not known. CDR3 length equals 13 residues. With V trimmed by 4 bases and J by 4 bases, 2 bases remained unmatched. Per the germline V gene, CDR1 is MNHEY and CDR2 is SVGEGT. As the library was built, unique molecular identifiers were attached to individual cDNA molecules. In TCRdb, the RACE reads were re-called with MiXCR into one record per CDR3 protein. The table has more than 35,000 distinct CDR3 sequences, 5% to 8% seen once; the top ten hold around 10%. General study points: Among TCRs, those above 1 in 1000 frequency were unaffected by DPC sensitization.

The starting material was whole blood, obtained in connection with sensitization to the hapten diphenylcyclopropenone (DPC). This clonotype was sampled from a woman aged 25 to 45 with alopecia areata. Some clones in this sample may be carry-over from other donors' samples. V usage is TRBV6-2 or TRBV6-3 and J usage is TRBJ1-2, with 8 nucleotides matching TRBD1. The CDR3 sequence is CASSFQGAYGYTF. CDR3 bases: TGTGCCAGCAGTTTCCAGGGGGCCTATGGCTACACCTTC.